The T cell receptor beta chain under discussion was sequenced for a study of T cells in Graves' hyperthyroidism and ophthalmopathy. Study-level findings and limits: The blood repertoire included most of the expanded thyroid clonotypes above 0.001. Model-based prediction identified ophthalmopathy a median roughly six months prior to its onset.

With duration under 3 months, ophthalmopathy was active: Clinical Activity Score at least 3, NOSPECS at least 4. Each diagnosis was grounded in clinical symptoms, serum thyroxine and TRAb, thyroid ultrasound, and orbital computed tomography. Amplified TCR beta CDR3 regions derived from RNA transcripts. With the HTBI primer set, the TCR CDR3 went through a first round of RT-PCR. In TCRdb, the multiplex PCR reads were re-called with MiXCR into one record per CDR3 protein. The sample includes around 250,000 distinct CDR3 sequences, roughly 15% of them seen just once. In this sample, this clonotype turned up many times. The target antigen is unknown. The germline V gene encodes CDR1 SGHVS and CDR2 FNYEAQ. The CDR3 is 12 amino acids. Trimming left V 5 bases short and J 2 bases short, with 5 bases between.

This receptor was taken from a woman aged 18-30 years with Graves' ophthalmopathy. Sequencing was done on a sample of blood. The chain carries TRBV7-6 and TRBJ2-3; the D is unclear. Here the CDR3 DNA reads TGTGCCAGCAGCCATGTCACAGATACGCAGTATTTT. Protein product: CASSHVTDTQYF.